This T cell receptor (beta chain) was retrieved from a study of shared clonotypes between healthy human individuals. V lost 3 bases and J lost 1; bases outside the gene matches: 3. Germline V gene data show CDR1 as PRHDT and CDR2 as FYEKMQ (reference sequence). The CDR3 covers 14 residues. CD45RO-negative CD8 cells positively selected for CCR7 made up the naive population, which excluded terminally differentiated effector memory CD45RA+ cells. Assay: immunoSEQ multiplex PCR; the TCRdb copy retains only in-frame clones and omits some. The repertoire holds 550,000 to 750,000 clones, with around 92% as singletons.

The sequence derives from a man aged 30-40 years in good health. V gene TRBV13 combines with J gene TRBJ2-7; 7 positions match TRBD1. The material sequenced was naive CD8+ T cells sorted from blood. The CDR3 region is CASSLWTGSYEQYF. The CDR3 coding sequence is TGTGCCAGCAGCTTGTGGACAGGATCCTACGAGCAGTACTTC. Variable domain in full (rest from reference TRBV13 and TRBJ2-7): AAGVIQSPRHLIKEKRETATLKCYPIPRHDTVYWYQQGPGQDPQFLISFYEKMQSDKGSIPDRFSAQQFSDYHSELNMSSLELGDSALYFCASSLWTGSYEQYFGPGTRLTVT.